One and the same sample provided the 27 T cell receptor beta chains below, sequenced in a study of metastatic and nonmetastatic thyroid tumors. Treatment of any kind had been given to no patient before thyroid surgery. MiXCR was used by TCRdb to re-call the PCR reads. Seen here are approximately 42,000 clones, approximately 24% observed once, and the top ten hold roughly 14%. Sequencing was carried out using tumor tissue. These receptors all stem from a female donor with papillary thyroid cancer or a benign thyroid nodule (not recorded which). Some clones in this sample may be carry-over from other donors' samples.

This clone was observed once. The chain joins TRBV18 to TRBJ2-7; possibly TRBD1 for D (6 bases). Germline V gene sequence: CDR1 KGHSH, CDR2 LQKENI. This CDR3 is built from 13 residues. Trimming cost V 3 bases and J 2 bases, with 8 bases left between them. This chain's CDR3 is CASSPGQPYEQYF. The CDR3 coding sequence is TGTGCCAGCTCACCCGGACAGCCCTACGAGCAGTACTTC. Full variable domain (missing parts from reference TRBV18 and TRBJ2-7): NAGVMQNPRHLVRRRGQEARLRCSPMKGHSHVYWYRQLPEEGLKFMVYLQKENIIDESGMPKERFSAEFPKEGPSILRIQQVVRGDSAAYFCASSPGQPYEQYFGPGTRLTVT.

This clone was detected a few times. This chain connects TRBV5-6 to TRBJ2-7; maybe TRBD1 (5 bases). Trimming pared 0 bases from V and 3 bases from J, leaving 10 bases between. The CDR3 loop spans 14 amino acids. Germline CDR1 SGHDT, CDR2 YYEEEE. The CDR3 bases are TGTGCCAGCAGCTTGGCAGGACACATCTACGAGCAGTACTTC. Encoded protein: CASSLAGHIYEQYF.

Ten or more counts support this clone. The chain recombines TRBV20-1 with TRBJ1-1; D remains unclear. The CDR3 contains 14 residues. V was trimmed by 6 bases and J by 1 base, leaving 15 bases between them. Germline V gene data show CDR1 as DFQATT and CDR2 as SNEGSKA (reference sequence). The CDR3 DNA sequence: TGCAGTGCCCAGGACTTCAAGCCGAACACTGAAGCTTTCTTT. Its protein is CSAQDFKPNTEAFF.

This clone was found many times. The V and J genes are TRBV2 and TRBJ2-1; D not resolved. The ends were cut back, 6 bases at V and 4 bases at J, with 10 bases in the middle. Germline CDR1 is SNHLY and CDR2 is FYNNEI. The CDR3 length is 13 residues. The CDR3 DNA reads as TGTGCCAGCAGCGGAGACGGTTACAATGAGCAGTTCTTC. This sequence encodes CASSGDGYNEQFF.

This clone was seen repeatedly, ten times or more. CDR3 in amino acids: CASSQSAGGSLDNEQFF. The CDR3 coding sequence is TGCGCCAGCAGCCAATCAGCGGGGGGGTCTCTGGACAATGAGCAGTTCTTC. The chain recombines TRBV4-3 with TRBJ2-1, with 10 bases fitting TRBD2. This CDR3 comprises 17 residues. Germline V lookup: CDR1 LGHNA, CDR2 YSLEER. J gave up 5 bases and V 2 bases, and 9 bases lay outside the gene matches.

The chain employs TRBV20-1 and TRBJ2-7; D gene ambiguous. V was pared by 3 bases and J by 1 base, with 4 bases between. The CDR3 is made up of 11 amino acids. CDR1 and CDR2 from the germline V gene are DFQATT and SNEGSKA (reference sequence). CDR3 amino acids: CSARESYEQYF. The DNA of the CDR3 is TGCAGTGCTAGGGAGTCCTACGAGCAGTACTTC.

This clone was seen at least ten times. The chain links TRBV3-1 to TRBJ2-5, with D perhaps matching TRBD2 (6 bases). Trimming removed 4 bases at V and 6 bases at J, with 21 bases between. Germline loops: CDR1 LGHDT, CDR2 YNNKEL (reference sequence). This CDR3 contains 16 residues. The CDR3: CASSPRLAGWTKTQYF. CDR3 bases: TGTGCCAGCAGCCCCCGTTTGGCGGGGTGGACCAAGACCCAGTACTTC.

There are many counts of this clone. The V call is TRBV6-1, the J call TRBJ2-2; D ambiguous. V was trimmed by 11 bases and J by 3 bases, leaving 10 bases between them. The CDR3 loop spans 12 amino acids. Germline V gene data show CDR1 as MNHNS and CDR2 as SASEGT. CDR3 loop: CAARFYTGELFF. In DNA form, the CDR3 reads TGTGCCGCCAGGTTTTACACCGGGGAGCTGTTTTTT.

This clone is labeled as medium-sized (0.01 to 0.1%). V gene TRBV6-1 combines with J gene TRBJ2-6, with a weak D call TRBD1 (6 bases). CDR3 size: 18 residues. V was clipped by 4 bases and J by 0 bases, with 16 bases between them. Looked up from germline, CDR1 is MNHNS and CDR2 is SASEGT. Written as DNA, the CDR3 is TGTGCCAGCAGTGCCCGGGACATCCTTTACTCTGGGGCCAACGTCCTGACTTTC. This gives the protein CASSARDILYSGANVLTF.

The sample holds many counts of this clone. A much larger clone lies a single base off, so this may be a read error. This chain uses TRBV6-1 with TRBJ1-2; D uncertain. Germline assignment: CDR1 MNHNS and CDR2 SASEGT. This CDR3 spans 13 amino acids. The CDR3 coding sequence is TGTGCCAGCAGTAACACCGGGCGCTATGACTACACCTTC. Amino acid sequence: CASSNTGRYDYTF.

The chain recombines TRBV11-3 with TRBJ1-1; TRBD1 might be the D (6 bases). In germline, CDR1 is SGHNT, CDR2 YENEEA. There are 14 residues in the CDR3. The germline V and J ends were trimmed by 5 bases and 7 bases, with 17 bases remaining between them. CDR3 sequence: CASSAHRVFGEAFF. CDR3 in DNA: TGTGCCAGCAGCGCCCACAGGGTATTCGGTGAAGCTTTCTTT. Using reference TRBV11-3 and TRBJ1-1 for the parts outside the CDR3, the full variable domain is EAGVVQSPRYKIIEKKQPVAFWCNPISGHNTLYWYLQNLGQGPELLIRYENEEAVDDSQLPKDRFSAERLKGVDSTLKIQPAELGDSAVYLCASSAHRVFGEAFFGQGTRLTVV.

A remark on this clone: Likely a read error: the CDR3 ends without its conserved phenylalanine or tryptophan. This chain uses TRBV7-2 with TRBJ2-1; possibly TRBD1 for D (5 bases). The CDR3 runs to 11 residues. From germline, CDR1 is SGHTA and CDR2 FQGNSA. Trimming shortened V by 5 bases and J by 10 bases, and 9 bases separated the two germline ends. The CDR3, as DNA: TGTGCCAGCAGCCTCTCAGGGGAGCAGTTCCTC. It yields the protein CASSLSGEQFL.

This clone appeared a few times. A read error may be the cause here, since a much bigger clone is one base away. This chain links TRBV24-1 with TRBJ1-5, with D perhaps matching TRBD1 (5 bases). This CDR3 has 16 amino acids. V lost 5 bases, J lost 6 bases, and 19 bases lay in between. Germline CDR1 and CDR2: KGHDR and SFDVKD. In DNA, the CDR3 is TGTGCCACCAGTGGGCAATCGAGGGGAGAGGGTCAGCCCCAGCATTTT. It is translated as CATSGQSRGEGQPQHF.

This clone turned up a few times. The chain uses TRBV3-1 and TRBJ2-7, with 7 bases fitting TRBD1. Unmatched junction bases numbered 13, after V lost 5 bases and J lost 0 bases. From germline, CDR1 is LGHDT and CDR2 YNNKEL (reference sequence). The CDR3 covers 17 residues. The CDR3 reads CASSTSRGRGGSYEQYF. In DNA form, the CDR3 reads TGTGCCAGCAGCACTTCAAGGGGGCGCGGTGGCTCCTACGAGCAGTACTTC.

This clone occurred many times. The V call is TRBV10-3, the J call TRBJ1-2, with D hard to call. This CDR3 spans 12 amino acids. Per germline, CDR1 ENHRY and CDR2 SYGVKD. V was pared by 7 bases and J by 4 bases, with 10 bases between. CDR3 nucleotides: TGTGCCATCACCGACGGACGCTATGGCTACACCTTC. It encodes CAITDGRYGYTF.

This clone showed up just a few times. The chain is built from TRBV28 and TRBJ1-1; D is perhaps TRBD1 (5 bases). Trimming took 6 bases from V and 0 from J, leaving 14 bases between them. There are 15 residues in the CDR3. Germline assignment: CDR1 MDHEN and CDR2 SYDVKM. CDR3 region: CASRTPGTVNTEAFF. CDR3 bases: TGTGCCAGCAGGACCCCCGGGACTGTGAACACTGAAGCTTTCTTT.

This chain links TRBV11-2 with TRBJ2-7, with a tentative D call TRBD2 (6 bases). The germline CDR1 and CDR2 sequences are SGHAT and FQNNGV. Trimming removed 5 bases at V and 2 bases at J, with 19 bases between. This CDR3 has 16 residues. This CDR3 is CASSPSGGNLAYEQYF. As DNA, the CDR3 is TGTGCCAGCAGCCCATCCGGGGGAAACCTTGCCTACGAGCAGTACTTC.

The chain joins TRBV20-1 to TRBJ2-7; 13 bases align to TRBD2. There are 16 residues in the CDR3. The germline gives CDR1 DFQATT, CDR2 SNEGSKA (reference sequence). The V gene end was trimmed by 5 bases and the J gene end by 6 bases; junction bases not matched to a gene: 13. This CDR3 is CSAPRTSGSPEGEQYF. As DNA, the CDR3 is TGCAGTGCTCCCCGGACTAGCGGGAGTCCCGAAGGCGAGCAGTACTTC.

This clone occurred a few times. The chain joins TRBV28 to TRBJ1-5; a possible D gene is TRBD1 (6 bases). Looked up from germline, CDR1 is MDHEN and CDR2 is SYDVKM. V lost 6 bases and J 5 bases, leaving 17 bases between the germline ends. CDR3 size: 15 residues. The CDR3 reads CASSPYAGAHQPQHF. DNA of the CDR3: TGTGCCAGCAGCCCTTATGCAGGGGCTCATCAGCCCCAGCATTTT.

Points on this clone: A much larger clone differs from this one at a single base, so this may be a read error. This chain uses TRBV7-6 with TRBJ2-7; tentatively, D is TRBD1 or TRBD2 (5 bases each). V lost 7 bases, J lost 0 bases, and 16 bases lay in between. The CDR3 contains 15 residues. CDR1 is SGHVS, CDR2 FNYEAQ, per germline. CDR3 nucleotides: TGTGCCAGCATAAAGGACGGGGCTAGCTCCTACGAGCAGTACTTC. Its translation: CASIKDGASSYEQYF.

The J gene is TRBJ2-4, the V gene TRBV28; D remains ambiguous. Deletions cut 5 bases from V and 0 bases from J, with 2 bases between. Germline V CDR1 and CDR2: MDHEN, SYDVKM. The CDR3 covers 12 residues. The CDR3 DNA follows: TGTGCCAGCAGTCTAGCCAAAAACATTCAGTACTTC. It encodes CASSLAKNIQYF.

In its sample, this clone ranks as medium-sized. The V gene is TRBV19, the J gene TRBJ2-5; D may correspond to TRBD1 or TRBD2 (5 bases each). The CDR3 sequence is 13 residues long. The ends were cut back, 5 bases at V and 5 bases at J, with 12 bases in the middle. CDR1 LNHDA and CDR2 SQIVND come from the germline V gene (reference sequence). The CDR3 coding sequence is TGTGCCAGTAGTCCCTGGGGGTGTGAGACCCAGTACTTC. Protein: CASSPWGCETQYF.

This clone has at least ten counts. The CDR3 sequence: CASSGTGGSGANVLTF. CDR3 DNA: TGTGCCAGTTCCGGGACAGGGGGCAGTGGGGCCAACGTCCTGACTTTC. V usage is TRBV6-1 and J usage is TRBJ2-6; 12 bases match TRBD1. This CDR3 spans 16 amino acids. Germline V gene lookup returns CDR1 MNHNS and CDR2 SASEGT. Germline trimming cut 9 bases from V and 3 bases from J; bases unmatched to any gene: 6.

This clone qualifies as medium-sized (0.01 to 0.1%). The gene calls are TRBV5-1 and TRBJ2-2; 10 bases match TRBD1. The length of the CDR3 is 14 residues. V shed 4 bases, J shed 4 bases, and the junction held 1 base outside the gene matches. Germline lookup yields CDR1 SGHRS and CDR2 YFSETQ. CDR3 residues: CASSRDRGTGELFF. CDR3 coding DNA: TGCGCCAGCAGCCGGGACAGGGGCACCGGGGAGCTGTTTTTT.

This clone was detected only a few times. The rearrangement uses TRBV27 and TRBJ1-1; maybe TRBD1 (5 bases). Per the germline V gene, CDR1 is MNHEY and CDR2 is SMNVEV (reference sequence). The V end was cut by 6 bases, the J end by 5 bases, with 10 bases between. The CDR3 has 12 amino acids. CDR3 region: CASRLGGTEAFF. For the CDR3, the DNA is TGTGCCAGCAGGCTCGGGGGGACTGAAGCTTTCTTT.

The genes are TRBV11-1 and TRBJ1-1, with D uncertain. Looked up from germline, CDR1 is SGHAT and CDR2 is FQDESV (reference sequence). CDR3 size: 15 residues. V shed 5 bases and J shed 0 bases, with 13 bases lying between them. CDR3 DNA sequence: TGTGCCAGCAGCCACTGGGAGCTCATGAACACTGAAGCTTTCTTT. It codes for CASSHWELMNTEAFF.

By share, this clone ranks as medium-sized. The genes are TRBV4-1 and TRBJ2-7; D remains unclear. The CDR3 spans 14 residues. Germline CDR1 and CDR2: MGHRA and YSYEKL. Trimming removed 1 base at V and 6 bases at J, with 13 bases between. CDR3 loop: CASSQGSRSPEQYF. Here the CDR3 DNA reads TGCGCCAGCAGCCAAGGAAGCCGCTCGCCCGAGCAGTACTTC.